This TCR beta chain was retrieved from a study of Tregs in tolerant kidney transplant recipients. Study-level findings and limits: In tolerant patients, donor-specific Tregs outgrew total Tregs, suggesting antigen-driven expansion. This study did not directly address biological reproducibility.

J was trimmed by 5 bases and V by 2 bases; bases with no gene match: 10. CDR1 is GTSNPN and CDR2 is SVGIG in the germline V gene (reference sequence). CDR3 length equals 16 residues. Thawed PBMCs were FACS-sorted into unstimulated CD4+CD25+CD127- regulatory T cells, CD4+CD25- non-regulatory cells, CD4 and CD8 cells. For this clone: Its antigen is currently unknown.

Profiling relied on immunoSEQ multiplex PCR, and the TCRdb table lists in-frame clones only, not all of them. Found here are about 77,000 clones, around 98% of them singletons; the top ten hold over 0.45%. The rearrangement joins TRBV30 to TRBJ1-5; TRBD1 matches 9 bases. This specimen was CD4+ T cells from blood, taken before the transplant. This receptor was taken from a human donor who received a combined kidney and bone marrow transplant. CDR3 sequence: CAWSTPGTGSYQPQHF. The CDR3 nucleotides read TGTGCCTGGAGTACCCCCGGGACAGGGAGCTATCAGCCCCAGCATTTT.